The 20 T cell receptor beta chains presented below share a single source sample, sequenced in a study of cytotoxic CD8 clonotypes in ibrutinib-treated CLL. Using immunoSEQ multiplex PCR, the repertoire was profiled, and TCRdb retains in-frame clones only, with some absent. Here the sample spans some 350,000 clones, roughly 71% being singletons. Here the sequenced sample was PBMCs, taken after 36 months of ibrutinib treatment. The receptors were gathered from a human donor with chronic lymphocytic leukemia.

The chain couples TRBV19 to TRBJ1-2; D uncertain. The CDR3 covers 18 residues. CDR1 is LNHDA and CDR2 is SQIVND in the germline V gene (reference sequence). Deletions cut 4 bases from V and 4 bases from J, with 25 bases between. CDR3 residues: CASSTSPWAGPPPYGYTF. Here the CDR3 DNA reads TGTGCCAGTAGTACCTCACCATGGGCAGGACCCCCCCCCTATGGCTACACCTTC.

This clone was seen once. V is TRBV27 and J is TRBJ2-4; D may be TRBD2 (6 bases). V shed 6 bases and J shed 8 bases, with 17 bases lying between them. Germline-derived CDR1 and CDR2 are MNHEY and SMNVEV (reference sequence). CDR3 length: 14 amino acids. For the CDR3, the DNA is TGTGCCAGCAGGCAAAGGCGCGGGGCCGACATTCAGTACTTC. It yields the protein CASRQRRGADIQYF.

This chain connects TRBV11-2 to TRBJ2-7; weak D call: TRBD1 (6 bases). The germline CDR1 and CDR2 sequences are SGHAT and FQNNGV. V lost 4 bases and J lost 7, with 8 bases in between. The CDR3 is made up of 11 amino acids. CDR3 protein: CASSSTGEQYF. CDR3 sequence (DNA): TGTGCCAGCAGCTCGACAGGAGAGCAGTACTTC.

The chain has TRBV10-3 and TRBJ1-1, with 9 bases aligning to TRBD1. Unmatched junction bases numbered 0, after V lost 6 bases and J lost 1 base. The germline gives CDR1 ENHRY, CDR2 SYGVKD. This CDR3 region has 13 residues. CDR3 sequence (DNA): TGTGCCATCAGGGGACAGGGGAACACTGAAGCTTTCTTT. It codes for CAIRGQGNTEAFF.

This rearrangement joins TRBV28 to TRBJ2-1; a weak D match, TRBD1 (5 bases). The germline V gene encodes CDR1 MDHEN and CDR2 SYDVKM. V lost 5 bases, J lost 7 bases, and 12 bases lay in between. The CDR3 is 13 residues long. The CDR3 sequence is CASSRGPVNEQFF. CDR3 DNA sequence: TGTGCCAGCAGTAGGGGCCCAGTAAATGAGCAGTTCTTC.

This sequence joins TRBV25-1 and TRBJ2-7, with no clear D. Germline CDR1 and CDR2: MGHDK and SYGVNS. V was pared by 4 bases and J by 3 bases, with 4 bases between. The CDR3 length is 11 residues. The CDR3, as DNA: TGTGCCAGCAGTGGGTACTACGAGCAGTACTTC. It codes for CASSGYYEQYF.

This clone was detected only once. The chain is built from TRBV7-9 and TRBJ2-7, with 9 bases lining up with TRBD2. Per the germline V gene, CDR1 is SEHNR and CDR2 is FQNEAQ (reference sequence). The CDR3 spans 15 residues. V shed 5 bases and J 4 bases; nucleotides not matched to a gene: 9. The CDR3 protein is CASSATSGWVYEQYF. CDR3 sequence (DNA): TGTGCCAGCAGCGCTACTAGCGGGTGGGTGTACGAGCAGTACTTC.

The rearrangement links TRBV5-4 to TRBJ1-1, with D maybe TRBD1 (5 bases). Germline CDR1 reads SGHNT; CDR2 reads YYREEE (reference sequence). The V and J ends lost 4 bases and 4 bases respectively, with 14 bases between them. The CDR3 length is 14 residues. The CDR3 nucleotides read TGTGCCAGCAGCGTGGGCCCGGGGGGCACTGAAGCTTTCTTT. This sequence encodes CASSVGPGGTEAFF.

The table lists this clone with a few counts. This rearrangement joins TRBV11-2 to TRBJ2-1, with 10 bases fitting TRBD2. CDR3 length equals 15 residues. Trimming cost V 5 bases and J 6 bases; bases outside gene matches: 7. Germline loops: CDR1 SGHAT, CDR2 FQNNGV. For the CDR3, the DNA is TGTGCCAGCAGCCACCCGGGACTAGCGTCCAATGAGCAGTTCTTC. Translation gives CASSHPGLASNEQFF. Looking up the rest from reference TRBV11-2 and TRBJ2-1 gives the full variable domain: EAGVAQSPRYKIIEKRQSVAFWCNPISGHATLYWYQQILGQGPKLLIQFQNNGVVDDSQLPKDRFSAERLKGVDSTLKIQPAKLEDSAVYLCASSHPGLASNEQFFGPGTRLTVL.

The chain employs TRBV5-1 and TRBJ2-1; D is uncertain. The CDR3 loop spans 14 amino acids. Germline CDR1 SGHRS, CDR2 YFSETQ. Trimming removed 4 bases at V and 6 bases at J, with 14 bases between. CDR3 sequence (DNA): TGCGCCAGCAGCCTGGCCCGAACCTCCAATGAGCAGTTCTTC. As protein: CASSLARTSNEQFF. Looking up the rest from reference TRBV5-1 and TRBJ2-1 gives the full variable domain: KAGVTQTPRYLIKTRGQQVTLSCSPISGHRSVSWYQQTPGQGLQFLFEYFSETQRNKGNFPGRFSGRQFSNSRSEMNVSTLELGDSALYLCASSLARTSNEQFFGPGTRLTVL.

The V and J genes are TRBV25-1 and TRBJ2-2; D not certain. The CDR3 consists of 13 residues. Trimming took off 1 base at V and 9 bases at J, with 9 bases between the two ends. Germline V gives CDR1 MGHDK, CDR2 SYGVNS. As DNA, the CDR3 is TGTGCCAGCAGTGAATTGGTCCCCCGGGAGCTGTTTTTT. It codes for CASSELVPRELFF. The whole variable domain, remainder taken from reference TRBV25-1 and TRBJ2-2, is EADIYQTPRYLVIGTGKKITLECSQTMGHDKMYWYQQDPGMELHLIHYSYGVNSTEKGDLSSESTVSRIRTEHFPLTLESARPSHTSQYLCASSELVPRELFFGEGSRLTVL.

This chain connects TRBV21-1 to TRBJ2-1; TRBD2 is the table's D call, not checked against the DNA. TRBV21-1 is a known pseudogene. The CDR3 sequence is 16 residues long. The CDR3: CASREGEAGDSHEQFF. Written as DNA, the CDR3 is TGTGCCAGCAGAGAAGGAGAAGCGGGAGATAGCCATGAGCAGTTCTTC.

The chain combines TRBV7-2 with TRBJ1-1; 7 bases map to TRBD1. This CDR3 comprises 13 residues. Germline V gives CDR1 SGHTA, CDR2 FQGNSA. V dropped 6 bases and J dropped 4; count of bases not matched to a gene: 5. The CDR3 nucleotides are TGTGCCAGCAGGATACAGGGGAGCACTGAAGCTTTCTTT. This gives the protein CASRIQGSTEAFF.

The CDR3 nucleotides are TGCAGCGCCCCGGGACGGACTCGTGGTGAGCAGTTCTTC. It specifies CSAPGRTRGEQFF. The chain couples TRBV29-1 to TRBJ2-1; either TRBD1 or TRBD2 may supply D (5 bases each). Germline CDR1 is SQVTM and CDR2 is ANQGSEA. The CDR3 is 13 residues long. V dropped 7 bases and J dropped 9 bases, with 19 bases sitting between them.

This clone showed up just a few times. This rearrangement joins TRBV19 to TRBJ2-2; D could derive from TRBD1 or TRBD2 (5 bases each). V gave up 6 bases and J gave up 1 base, with 27 bases separating them. This CDR3 spans 20 amino acids. Germline V gives CDR1 LNHDA, CDR2 SQIVND (reference sequence). DNA for the CDR3: TGTGCCAGTAGGAGCCCCAGCGAACGGGACCGCCGATTGAACACCGGGGAGCTGTTTTTT. Translated, it gives CASRSPSERDRRLNTGELFF.

The chain links TRBV5-1 to TRBJ2-5; D possibly corresponds to TRBD1 (6 bases). Germline lookup yields CDR1 SGHRS and CDR2 YFSETQ. V gave up 5 bases and J gave up 4 bases, with 12 bases separating them. The CDR3 has 13 residues. The CDR3 DNA follows: TGCGCCAGCAGAGAGGGGGATGGAGAGACCCAGTACTTC. Its protein product is CASREGDGETQYF.

A remark on this clone: This may arise from a read error, as a much more abundant clone is one base away. The same CDR3 can be traced to other DNA sequences in this sample. The V gene is TRBV7-6, the J gene TRBJ1-1; D remains unclear. CDR1 and CDR2 (germline): SGHVS, FNYEAQ. The CDR3 is 13 residues long. V was clipped by 2 bases and J by 1 base, with 5 bases between them. CDR3 DNA sequence: TGTGCCAGCAGCTTAACGGGGAACACTGAAGCTTTCTTT. Translating it yields CASSLTGNTEAFF.

This chain uses TRBV28 with TRBJ1-3; D gene uncertain. The ends were cut back, 3 bases at V and 4 bases at J, with 4 bases in the middle. There are 12 residues in the CDR3. Germline values: CDR1 MDHEN, CDR2 SYDVKM. The CDR3 region has the DNA TGTGCCAGCAGTTTTGGGGGAAACACCATATATTTT. Protein: CASSFGGNTIYF.

The chain recombines TRBV6-6 with TRBJ1-3; D possibly corresponds to TRBD1 (5 bases). Germline assignment: CDR1 MNHNY and CDR2 SVGAGI (reference sequence). The CDR3 has 12 amino acids. The V end lost 2 bases, the J end lost 7 bases, and 6 bases lay between the germline ends. The CDR3 DNA reads as TGTGCCAGCAGTTACGAGGGGAACACCATATATTTT. Protein product: CASSYEGNTIYF.

The chain is built from TRBV11-2 and TRBJ2-7, with a weak D call TRBD2 (5 bases). V dropped 5 bases and J dropped 0 bases, with 11 bases sitting between them. Germline V gives CDR1 SGHAT, CDR2 FQNNGV. CDR3 length equals 14 residues. Here the CDR3 DNA reads TGTGCCAGCAGCCGAGACTACAGCTCCTACGAGCAGTACTTC. Its translation is CASSRDYSSYEQYF.